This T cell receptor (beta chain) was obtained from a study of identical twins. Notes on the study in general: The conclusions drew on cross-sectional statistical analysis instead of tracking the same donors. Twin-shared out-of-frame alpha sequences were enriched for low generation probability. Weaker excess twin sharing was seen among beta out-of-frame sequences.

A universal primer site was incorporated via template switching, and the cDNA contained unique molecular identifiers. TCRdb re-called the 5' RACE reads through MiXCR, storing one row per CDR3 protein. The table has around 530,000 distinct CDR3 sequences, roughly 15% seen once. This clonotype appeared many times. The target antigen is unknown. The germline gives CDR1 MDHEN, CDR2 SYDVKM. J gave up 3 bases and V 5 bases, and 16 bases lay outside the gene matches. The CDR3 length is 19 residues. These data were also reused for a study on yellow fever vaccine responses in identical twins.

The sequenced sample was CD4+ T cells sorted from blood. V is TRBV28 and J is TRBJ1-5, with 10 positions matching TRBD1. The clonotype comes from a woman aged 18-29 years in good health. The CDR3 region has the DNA TGTGCCAGCAGTCAAAATCCCCCCCGGACAGGGGGGTACAATCAGCCCCAGCATTTT. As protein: CASSQNPPRTGGYNQPQHF. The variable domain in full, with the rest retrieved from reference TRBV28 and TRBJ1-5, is DVKVTQSSRYLVKRTGEKVFLECVQDMDHENMFWYRQDPGLGLRLIYFSYDVKMKEKGDIPEGYSVSREKKERFSLILESASTNQTSMYLCASSQNPPRTGGYNQPQHFGDGTRLSIL.